This T cell receptor (beta chain) emerged from a study of control samples from healthy donors and cancer patients (dated by TCRdb to 2020 to 2022). Note on this clone: Its antigen target is currently unknown. No base qualities exist here, and no much larger clone lies one base off it.

Trimming removed 7 bases from V and 1 base from J, leaving 10 bases between the germline ends. The CDR3 goes from the cysteine to the phenylalanine over 13 residues. CDR3 DNA only is kept here, 39 bases in frame from base 1. Library creation used the immunoSEQ multiplex PCR assay. This is the immuneACCESS table as TCRdb keeps it, with only in-frame sequences that have V and J called. A part of the clones is gone; compared with another copy, unresolved V genes explain less than half, and the rest is unexplained. For this sample there are over 150,000 clones; 94% appear just once. The ten largest clones take up around 1.5% of the sample.

The rearranged segments are TRBV12-3 or TRBV12-4 and TRBJ1-1; a confident D gene designation cannot be given. The sequence derives from a woman younger than 30 in good health. The specimen was blood. This receptor carries the CDR3 CASTALPNTEAFF. The sequence in DNA is TGTGCCAGCACAGCACTTCCGAACACTGAAGCTTTCTTT.